These 23 T cell receptor beta chains came from one sample sequenced in a study of metastatic and nonmetastatic thyroid tumors. TCRdb reassembled clones from the PCR reads with MiXCR. The table shows fewer than 20,000 clones, with over 25% occurring only once. Ahead of thyroid surgery, no patient had received treatment of any kind. Sample: tumor tissue. The source is a male donor with papillary thyroid cancer or a benign thyroid nodule (not recorded which). Some clones in this sample may be carry-over from other donors' samples.

The chain carries TRBV5-4 and TRBJ2-5, with D possibly being TRBD2 (5 bases). CDR1 and CDR2 from the germline V gene are SGHNT and YYREEE (reference sequence). CDR3 length: 12 residues. V was shortened by 6 bases and J by 7 bases, with 13 bases between the two germline ends. In DNA, the CDR3 is TGTGCCAGCAATGGGGAGAGCGGGACCCAGTACTTC. Amino acids: CASNGESGTQYF.

Many counts were recorded for this clone. This chain uses TRBV19 with TRBJ2-1; possibly TRBD1 for D (5 bases). V was cut by 8 bases and J by 0 bases, with 17 bases left in between. The CDR3 spans 16 residues. The V gene's germline CDR1 is LNHDA and CDR2 SQIVND (reference sequence). CDR3 sequence: CASSRDSGSSYNEQFF. CDR3 nucleotides: TGTGCCAGTTCACGAGACTCAGGGTCCTCCTACAATGAGCAGTTCTTC.

A few counts support this clone. The chain is built from TRBV27 and TRBJ2-1; perhaps TRBD2 as D (6 bases). V gave up 4 bases and J gave up 6 bases, with 22 bases separating them. Germline assignment: CDR1 MNHEY and CDR2 SMNVEV (reference sequence). The CDR3 is 17 residues long. DNA of the CDR3: TGTGCCAGCAGTTCCCCCCCGAGCGCGGGACGCGGCAATGAGCAGTTCTTC. Its protein is CASSSPPSAGRGNEQFF.

This clone was counted at least ten times. The gene calls are TRBV5-8 and TRBJ2-5, with D possibly TRBD1 on 6 matching bases. Germline CDR1 SGHTS, CDR2 YDEGEE. V was cut by 4 bases and J by 5 bases, with 18 bases left in between. CDR3 length: 15 amino acids. In DNA form, the CDR3 reads TGTGCCAGCAGCGGATGGGGGCTCGCTGGGGAGACCCAGTACTTC. It is translated as CASSGWGLAGETQYF.

The genes are TRBV6-1 and TRBJ2-7; TRBD2 agrees at 10 bases. After removal of 1 base from V and 2 bases from J, the junction contained 2 bases not matched to a gene. The CDR3 sequence is 15 residues long. Germline V lookup: CDR1 MNHNS, CDR2 SASEGT. CDR3 nucleotide sequence: TGTGCCAGCAGTGAAGGGGGACTAGCGCCCTACGAGCAGTACTTC. As protein: CASSEGGLAPYEQYF.

The genes are TRBV19 and TRBJ1-2; D is undetermined. This CDR3 is 12 amino acids long. The germline gives CDR1 LNHDA, CDR2 SQIVND (reference sequence). V was trimmed by 5 bases and J by 0 bases, leaving 4 bases between them. The CDR3 bases are TGTGCCAGTAGTGCTGCTAACTATGGCTACACCTTC. As protein: CASSAANYGYTF.

The V call is TRBV7-2, the J call TRBJ2-7, with D perhaps TRBD2 (5 bases). The V and J ends lost 5 bases and 3 bases respectively, with 11 bases between them. Germline loops: CDR1 SGHTA, CDR2 FQGNSA. This CDR3 is 13 amino acids long. CDR3 nucleotides: TGTGCCAGCAGCCCGGTCGGGGACTACGAGCAGTACTTC. Amino acids: CASSPVGDYEQYF.

V gene TRBV7-6 combines with J gene TRBJ2-7, with D possibly matching TRBD2 (6 bases). Germline values: CDR1 SGHVS, CDR2 FNYEAQ. This CDR3 has 14 residues. The germline V and J ends were trimmed by 0 bases and 4 bases, with 10 bases remaining between them. CDR3 in DNA: TGTGCCAGCAGCTTAGCGACGGAGGGGTACGAGCAGTACTTC. This codes for CASSLATEGYEQYF.

Ten or more counts support this clone. This chain links TRBV12-3 or TRBV12-4 with TRBJ2-2; the match to TRBD1 covers 7 bases. V shed 6 bases and J 4 bases; nucleotides not matched to a gene: 8. This CDR3 is built from 15 residues. DNA for the CDR3: TGTGCCAGCAGAAGACGACAGGGATTCACCGGGGAGCTGTTTTTT. This translates into CASRRRQGFTGELFF.

This clone was counted at least ten times. The CDR3 loop is CASRLAGDNEQFF. CDR3 in DNA: TGTGCCAGCAGACTAGCGGGGGACAATGAGCAGTTCTTC. V usage is TRBV27 and J usage is TRBJ2-1; the match to TRBD2 covers 11 bases. CDR1 MNHEY and CDR2 SMNVEV come from the germline V gene (reference sequence). V lost 6 bases, J lost 5 bases, and 0 bases stayed unmatched. The CDR3 covers 13 residues.

V is TRBV6-4 and J is TRBJ2-7, with TRBD1 matching 8 bases. After removal of 3 bases from V and 5 bases from J, the junction contained 12 bases not matched to a gene. There are 16 residues in the CDR3. CDR1 is MRHNA and CDR2 is SNTAGT in the germline V gene. The DNA of the CDR3 is TGTGCCAGCAGTGAAACGCCCGGACAGGGTATCCACGAGCAGTACTTC. The encoded protein is CASSETPGQGIHEQYF.

CDR3 DNA: TGTGCCAGCTCCCCGTATCAGGTGTCCTACGAGCAGTACTTC. Translation gives CASSPYQVSYEQYF. V and J are TRBV7-2 and TRBJ2-7; D gene unclear. Germline-derived CDR1 and CDR2 are SGHTA and FQGNSA. This CDR3 is built from 14 residues. Between the trimmed V and J ends, which lost 8 bases and 1 base, there was a span of 15 bases.

The chain recombines TRBV11-2 with TRBJ1-1, with D possibly being TRBD1 (5 bases). The germline V gene encodes CDR1 SGHAT and CDR2 FQNNGV. V lost 7 bases to trimming and J lost 2 bases, with 14 bases between them. The CDR3 has 14 residues. CDR3 sequence reads: CASTVPGYNTEAFF. As DNA, the CDR3 is TGTGCCAGCACCGTCCCAGGGTATAACACTGAAGCTTTCTTT.

This clone has ten or more counts. J is TRBJ1-6 and V is TRBV11-2; no clear D. The length of the CDR3 is 14 residues. The V end was cut by 4 bases, the J end by 6 bases, with 10 bases between. Germline V gene lookup returns CDR1 SGHAT and CDR2 FQNNGV. The CDR3 is CASSWARANSPLHF. CDR3 nucleotides: TGTGCCAGCAGCTGGGCACGTGCTAATTCACCCCTCCACTTT.

Comment on this clone: Compared with germline, one end of the junction differs, possibly owing to a read error. The rearrangement joins TRBV5-1 to TRBJ2-3; tentative D call: TRBD1 (5 bases). The CDR3 contains 14 residues. Germline-derived CDR1 and CDR2 are SGHRS and YFSETQ. The CDR3 spells CASSQGSASDTQYF. DNA for the CDR3: TGCGCCAGCAGCCAGGGCTCCGCGTCAGATACACAGTATTTT. Drawing the rest from reference TRBV5-1 and TRBJ2-3, the complete variable domain is KAGVTQTPRYLIKTRGQQVTLSCSPISGHRSVSWYQQTPGQGLQFLFEYFSETQRNKGNFPGRFSGRQFSNSRSEMNVSTLELGDSALYLCASSQGSASDTQYFGPGTRLTVL.

In this sample, this clone is medium-sized (0.01 to 0.1%). The V gene is TRBV5-1, the J gene TRBJ1-6; D not certain. Germline CDR1 reads SGHRS; CDR2 reads YFSETQ. The CDR3 is 14 residues long. With 0 bases removed from V and 7 bases from J, the gap between germline ends came to 8 bases. The CDR3 DNA reads TGCGCCAGCAGCTTGGCCCGGGGAAATTCACCCCTCCACTTT. Its translation is CASSLARGNSPLHF. Filled out from reference TRBV5-1 and TRBJ1-6, the complete variable domain reads KAGVTQTPRYLIKTRGQQVTLSCSPISGHRSVSWYQQTPGQGLQFLFEYFSETQRNKGNFPGRFSGRQFSNSRSEMNVSTLELGDSALYLCASSLARGNSPLHFGNGTRLTVT.

This clone was recorded many times. The chain is built from TRBV11-2 and TRBJ2-1, with TRBD1 identical over 9 bases. CDR1 SGHAT and CDR2 FQNNGV come from the germline V gene. The CDR3 is 16 residues long. The junction had 15 bases not matched to a gene; V was cut back by 5 bases and J by 10 bases. CDR3 loop: CASSNQQGAVRGEQFF. CDR3 sequence (DNA): TGTGCCAGCAGCAACCAACAGGGGGCCGTAAGAGGAGAGCAGTTCTTC.

This clone came up many times. The rearrangement links TRBV3-1 to TRBJ2-2; no definite D call. Trimming pared 2 bases from V and 1 base from J, leaving 8 bases between. Germline V gene lookup returns CDR1 LGHDT and CDR2 YNNKEL (reference sequence). The CDR3 covers 15 residues. As DNA, the CDR3 is TGTGCCAGCAGCCAATTCGCCGGGAACACCGGGGAGCTGTTTTTT. Encoded protein: CASSQFAGNTGELFF.

This clone has a count of ten or more. V gene TRBV12-5 combines with J gene TRBJ1-5; D is unresolved. V was cut by 1 base and J by 4 bases, with 2 bases left in between. The CDR3 contains 12 residues. Looked up from germline, CDR1 is LGHNT and CDR2 is FRNRAP. CDR3 region: CASGLDNQPQHF. The CDR3 DNA sequence: TGTGCTAGTGGTTTGGATAATCAGCCCCAGCATTTT.

This sequence joins TRBV11-2 and TRBJ2-1, with 8 bases lining up with TRBD2. Trimming removed 1 base from V and 5 bases from J; junction bases left unmatched: 7. Germline V gene lookup returns CDR1 SGHAT and CDR2 FQNNGV. The CDR3 loop spans 16 amino acids. The CDR3, as DNA: TGTGCCAGCAGCTTAGTAGGAACGGGAGGGCACAATGAGCAGTTCTTC. Its protein is CASSLVGTGGHNEQFF.

The genes are TRBV11-3 and TRBJ1-1; a possible D gene is TRBD1 (5 bases). Germline-derived CDR1 and CDR2 are SGHNT and YENEEA. With 1 base removed from V and 2 bases from J, the gap between germline ends came to 8 bases. The CDR3 sequence is 14 residues long. The CDR3 DNA follows: TGTGCCAGCAGCTTAGGGGGCATCAACACTGAAGCTTTCTTT. This codes for CASSLGGINTEAFF.

This chain connects TRBV5-5 to TRBJ2-7; D is uncertain. Trimming removed 2 bases at V and 2 bases at J, with 8 bases between. The CDR3 has 13 residues. Germline CDR1 reads SGHKS; CDR2 reads YYEKEE (reference sequence). The CDR3 sequence is CASSFGTTYEQYF. The CDR3 region has the DNA TGTGCCAGCAGCTTCGGCACCACCTACGAGCAGTACTTC.

The chain is built from TRBV7-3 and TRBJ2-7; TRBD1 aligns across 10 bases. Germline CDR1 and CDR2: SGHTA and FQGTGA. The trim removed 1 base at V and 6 bases at J, leaving 3 bases unmatched. CDR3 length: 14 residues. The CDR3 DNA follows: TGTGCCAGCAGCTTAAGGGACAGGGGTGGCGAGCAGTACTTC. Protein: CASSLRDRGGEQYF.